Given below is one T cell receptor (beta chain) in context. Its antigen is unknown. A much larger clonotype is one base distant, so this may be a read error. The data stem from a study of metastatic and nonmetastatic thyroid tumors. On the study more broadly: Malignant thyroid and benign thyroid patients provided blood and tumor or nodule tissue whose repertoires were compared.

Broader study findings: According to reports, the diversity of TCR beta was significantly higher in malignant thyroid tumors than in benign nodules, and this held in both blood and tumor samples.

The CDR3 covers 13 residues. The germline gives CDR1 MNHEY, CDR2 SVGEGT. Patients underwent thyroid surgery, and none had received any treatment before it. MiXCR reprocessed the PCR reads for TCRdb. This repertoire shows tens of thousands of clones, approximately 16% found once; its top ten account for approximately 9.8%. This TCR derives from a female donor with papillary thyroid cancer or a benign thyroid nodule (not recorded which). Some clones in this sample may be carry-over from other donors' samples. This chain joins TRBV6-2 or TRBV6-3 and TRBJ2-7; D perhaps matches TRBD2 (7 bases). The sample comprised tumor tissue. The CDR3 loop is CDSSNPGTGGQYF. CDR3 in DNA: TGTGATAGCAGTAACCCCGGGACGGGGGGCCAGTACTTC.